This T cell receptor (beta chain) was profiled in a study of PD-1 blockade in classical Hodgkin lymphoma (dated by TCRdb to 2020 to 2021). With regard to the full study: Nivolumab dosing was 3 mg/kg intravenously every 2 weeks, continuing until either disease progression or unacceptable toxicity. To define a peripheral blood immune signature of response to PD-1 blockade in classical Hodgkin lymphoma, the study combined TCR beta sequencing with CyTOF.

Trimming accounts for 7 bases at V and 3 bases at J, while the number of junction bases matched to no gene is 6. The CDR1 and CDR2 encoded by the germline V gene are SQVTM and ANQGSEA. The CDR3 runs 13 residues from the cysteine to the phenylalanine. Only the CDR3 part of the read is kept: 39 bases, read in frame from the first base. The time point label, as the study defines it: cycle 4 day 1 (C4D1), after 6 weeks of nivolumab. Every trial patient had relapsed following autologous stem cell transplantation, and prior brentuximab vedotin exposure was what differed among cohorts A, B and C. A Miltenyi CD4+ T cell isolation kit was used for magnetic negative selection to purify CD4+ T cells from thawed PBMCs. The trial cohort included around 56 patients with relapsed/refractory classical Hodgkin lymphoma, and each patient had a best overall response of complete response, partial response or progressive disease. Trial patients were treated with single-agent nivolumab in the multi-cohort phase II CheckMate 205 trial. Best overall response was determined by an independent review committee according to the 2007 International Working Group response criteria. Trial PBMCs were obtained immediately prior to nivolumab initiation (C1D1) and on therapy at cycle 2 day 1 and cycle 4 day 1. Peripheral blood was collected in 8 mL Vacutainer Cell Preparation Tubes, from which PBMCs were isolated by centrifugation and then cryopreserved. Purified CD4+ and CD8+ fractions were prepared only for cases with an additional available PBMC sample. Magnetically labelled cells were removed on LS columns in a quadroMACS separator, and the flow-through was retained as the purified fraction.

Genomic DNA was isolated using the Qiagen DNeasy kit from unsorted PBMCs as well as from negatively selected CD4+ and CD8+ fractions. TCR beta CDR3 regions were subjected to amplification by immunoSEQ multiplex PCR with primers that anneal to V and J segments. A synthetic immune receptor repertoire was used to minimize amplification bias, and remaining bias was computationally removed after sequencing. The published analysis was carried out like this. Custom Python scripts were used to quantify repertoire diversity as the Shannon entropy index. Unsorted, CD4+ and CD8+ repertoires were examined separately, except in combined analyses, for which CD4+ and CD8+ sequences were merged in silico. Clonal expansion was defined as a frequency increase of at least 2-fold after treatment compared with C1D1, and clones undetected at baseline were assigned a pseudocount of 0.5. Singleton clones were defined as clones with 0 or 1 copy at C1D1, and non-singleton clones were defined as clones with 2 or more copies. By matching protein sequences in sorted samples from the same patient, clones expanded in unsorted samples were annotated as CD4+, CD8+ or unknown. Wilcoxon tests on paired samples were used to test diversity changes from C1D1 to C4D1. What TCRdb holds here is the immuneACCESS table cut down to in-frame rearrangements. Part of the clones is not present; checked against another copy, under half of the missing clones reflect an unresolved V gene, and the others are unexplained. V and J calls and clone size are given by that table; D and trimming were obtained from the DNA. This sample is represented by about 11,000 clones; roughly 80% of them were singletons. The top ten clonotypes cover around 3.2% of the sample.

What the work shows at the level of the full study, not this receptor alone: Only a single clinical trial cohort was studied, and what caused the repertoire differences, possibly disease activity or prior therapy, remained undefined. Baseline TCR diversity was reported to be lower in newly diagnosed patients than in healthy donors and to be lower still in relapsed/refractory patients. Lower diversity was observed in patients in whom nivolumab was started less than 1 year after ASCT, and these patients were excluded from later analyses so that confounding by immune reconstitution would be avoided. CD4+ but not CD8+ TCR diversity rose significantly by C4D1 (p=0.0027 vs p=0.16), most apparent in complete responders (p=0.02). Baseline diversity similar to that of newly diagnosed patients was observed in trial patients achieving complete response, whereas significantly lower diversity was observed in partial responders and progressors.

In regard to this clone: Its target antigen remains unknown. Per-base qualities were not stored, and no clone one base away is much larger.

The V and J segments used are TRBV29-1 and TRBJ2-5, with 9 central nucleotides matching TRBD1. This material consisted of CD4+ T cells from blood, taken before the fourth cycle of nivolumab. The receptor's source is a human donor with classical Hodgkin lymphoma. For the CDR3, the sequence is CSARDRAKETQYF. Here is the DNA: TGCAGCGCCCGGGACAGGGCTAAAGAGACCCAGTACTTC.